The sequence of this T cell receptor beta chain was determined in a study of long-term antiretroviral therapy in people with HIV. Findings of the study overall: Absence of data on ART adherence, viral resistance or therapy changes was noted. ART preceded a rise in diversity that nonetheless stayed lower than in transplant donor controls.

The CDR3 sequence is 13 residues long. Per the germline V gene, CDR1 is LNHDA and CDR2 is SQIVND (reference sequence). Between the trimmed V and J ends, which lost 3 bases and 2 bases, there was a span of 7 bases. The assay used was immunoSEQ (version v3.0), run at survey level. Here immunoSEQ multiplex PCR was the method, and the copy in TCRdb shows in-frame clones only, minus some. The sample shows around 24,000 clones, roughly four fifths of them seen only once. With respect to this clone: Its antigen remains unknown.

None of the participants with HIV were treated outside the United States. Cryopreserved PBMC, at roughly 0.85-11 million per sample, were present before DNA extraction. This rearrangement joins TRBV19 to TRBJ1-1, with a tentative D call TRBD1 (5 bases). This sequence was found in a man in his fifties with HIV. The material was unsorted PBMCs, obtained 0.4 years after starting antiretroviral therapy. This CDR3 is CASSIGDNTEAFF. As DNA, the CDR3 is TGTGCCAGTAGTATTGGGGACAACACTGAAGCTTTCTTT.